This TCR beta chain was recorded in a study of cytomegalovirus exposure and HLA in healthy donors. Whole-study results and caveats: Upon later analysis, TCR association rates were observed to vary by HLA locus, being highest for DRB1 and lowest for HLA-C.

PCR primers comprised 60 Vbeta and 13 Jbeta primers. Original processing methods: It was a later analysis that counted tens of millions of unique TCR beta chains, of which 9.5 million to 14 million were shared. The data were produced by immunoSEQ multiplex PCR, yet TCRdb's version contains in-frame clones alone and is incomplete. V and J calls and clone size follow that table, whereas D and trimming were derived from the DNA. Found here are fewer than 250,000 clones, roughly 80% of them singletons; the top ten hold 2.9%. The germline V gene has CDR1 MDHEN and CDR2 SYDVKM. CDR3 length: 16 residues. Concerning this clone: Its matching antigen is unknown.

The chain employs TRBV28 and TRBJ2-5; 8 positions match TRBD1. The J call may be mistaken, given a closer DNA end match to TRBJ2-7. Sequenced input: PBMCs. The TCR was taken from a man under 40 in good health and CMV-seronegative. The CDR3 loop is CASSLSWGDRGSEQYF. CDR3 coding DNA: TGTGCCAGCAGTTTAAGTTGGGGAGACAGGGGATCCGAGCAGTACTTC.